The present T cell receptor beta chain was sequenced within a study of cytomegalovirus exposure and HLA in healthy donors. In the case of this clone: Its antigen remains unknown.

V gave up 0 bases and J gave up 3 bases, with 9 bases separating them. Germline CDR1 reads SGHDN; CDR2 reads FVKESK. The CDR3 loop spans 14 amino acids. Both 60 Vbeta primers and 13 Jbeta primers went into the PCR. Data came from immunoSEQ multiplex PCR; TCRdb stores just in-frame clones and leaves some out. The table lists roughly 150,000 clones, roughly three quarters of them singletons. Whole-study results and caveats: Association of 16,951 TCR beta sequences with HLA alleles was found at 0.05 false discovery rate in a later analysis.

Specimen: PBMCs. The V and J genes are TRBV14 and TRBJ2-7, with D possibly being TRBD2 (6 bases). This TCR came from a man in his forties in good health and CMV-seronegative. CDR3 in amino acids: CASSQDGGVYEQYF. The CDR3, as DNA: TGTGCCAGCAGCCAAGATGGCGGGGTCTACGAGCAGTACTTC. Full variable domain (outside the CDR3, taken from reference TRBV14 and TRBJ2-7): EAGVTQFPSHSVIEKGQTVTLRCDPISGHDNLYWYRRVMGKEIKFLLHFVKESKQDESGMPNNRFLAERTGGTYSTLKVQPAELEDSGVYFCASSQDGGVYEQYFGPGTRLTVT.